Listed below are T cell receptor beta chains from one sample, sequenced in a study of early T cells in non-severe SARS-CoV-2 infection. A single record per CDR3 protein comes from TCRdb applying MiXCR to the 5' RACE reads. The repertoire consists of 90,000 to 120,000 distinct CDR3 sequences, with 9.5% to 13% occurring once and the leading ten covering around 2.9%. The sequencing sample was made of whole blood. Receptors were obtained from an adult who was a healthcare worker with PCR-confirmed SARS-CoV-2 infection or an uninfected control (not recorded which). The conserved cysteine and the conserved F or W are not part of the CDR3 here.

v_call	cdr3_length	j_call	cdr3_aa
TRBV2	15	TRBJ2-1	ASSHRLAGGSYNEQF
TRBV9	12	TRBJ2-3	ASSVGPTTDTQY
TRBV12-3/TRBV12-4	12	TRBJ1-1	ASSLQQGTTEAF
TRBV6-5	13	TRBJ1-1	ASSYWGQGNTEAF
TRBV5-5	14	TRBJ2-4	ASSLDGGLAKNIQY
TRBV24-1	12	TRBJ2-5	ATSAGGNQETQY
TRBV20-1	11	TRBJ2-3	SARLHITDTQY
TRBV2	13	TRBJ2-3	ASSGLASSTDTQY
TRBV7-8	12	TRBJ2-7	ASSLQVGVNEQY
TRBV19	14	TRBJ2-2	ASSIKGALNTGELF
TRBV20-1	12	TRBJ2-7	SARGGREEREQY
TRBV20-1	11	TRBJ2-3	SARGGSGDTQY
TRBV7-9	15	TRBJ1-4	ASSLVAGTSTDEKLF
TRBV20-1	13	TRBJ1-5	SAVARGRGNQPQH
TRBV20-1	13	TRBJ1-4	SATGNDATNEKLF
TRBV10-3	12	TRBJ2-5	AISVRLAEETQY
TRBV7-9	14	TRBJ2-5	ASSLATGGGQETQY
TRBV6-1	11	TRBJ2-5	ASSGGSQETQY
TRBV10-3	14	TRBJ2-2	AITPGRQGATGELF
TRBV12-3/TRBV12-4	12	TRBJ2-1	ASRRGGGRNEQF
TRBV5-1	13	TRBJ2-5	ASSLAIGGAETQY
TRBV5-6	11	TRBJ1-5	ASSSFLSQPQH
TRBV5-6	14	TRBJ2-3	ASSPGGQGAKDTQY
TRBV10-2	12	TRBJ2-1	ASSDRLPDNEQF
TRBV6-2/TRBV6-3	14	TRBJ2-3	ASRTGFGITTDTQY
TRBV5-4	13	TRBJ2-7	ASSPGLLSSYEQY
TRBV11-2	12	TRBJ2-1	ASSLGVAGGEQF
TRBV28	14	TRBJ1-2	ASGLGTGLTDYGYT
TRBV4-1	13	TRBJ2-7	ASSQTRSRTYEQY
TRBV6-1	12	TRBJ2-5	ASSDYGRSETQY
TRBV11-2	9	TRBJ2-7	ASSLAARQY
TRBV18	15	TRBJ2-2	ASSPKTGLGGTGELF
TRBV7-3	13	TRBJ2-3	ASSRDMDGTDTQY
TRBV6-5	13	TRBJ1-5	ASRAPGGPNQPQH
TRBV5-1	11	TRBJ2-6	ASSLDGANVLT
TRBV3-1	13	TRBJ2-4	ASRGREFSKNIQY
TRBV9	13	TRBJ1-4	ASSREGTINEKLF
TRBV7-3	12	TRBJ2-3	ASSHSGATDTQY
TRBV7-9	11	TRBJ2-1	ASSLGLHNEQF
TRBV28	13	TRBJ1-2	ASSPPRRDTGSYT
TRBV2	13	TRBJ2-7	ASSFGTDFSYEQY
TRBV9	14	TRBJ2-1	ASSVAGREIDNEQF
TRBV7-9	13	TRBJ1-1	ASSLGRGTDTEAF
TRBV12-3/TRBV12-4	12	TRBJ1-2	ASSLREVRYGYT
TRBV7-9	16	TRBJ2-1	ASSLFLLTSGYLNEQF
TRBV30	10	TRBJ2-7	AFRDGPYEQY
TRBV12-3/TRBV12-4	10	TRBJ2-5	ASSGGEETQY
TRBV5-1	11	TRBJ1-5	ASSPMGEQPQH
TRBV27	13	TRBJ1-2	ASSLKGPYNYGYT
TRBV10-2	13	TRBJ2-1	ASSERSSSYNEQF
TRBV11-2	15	TRBJ1-6	ASSLKAAQNYNSPLH
TRBV7-3	11	TRBJ2-2	ASSLSGAGELF
TRBV2	13	TRBJ1-2	ASSEEVGRFYGYT
TRBV3-1	13	TRBJ2-7	ASSQTGMGANEQY
TRBV9	10	TRBJ1-1	ASGGGGAEAF